This is a list of T cell receptor beta chains from one sample in a study of technical replicates of blood from a few donors. Libraries were prepared by immunoSEQ multiplex PCR; TCRdb keeps only in-frame clonotypes and omits some of them. Altogether some 80,000 clones are present, just over 95% being singletons, with the ten largest covering about 0.3%. Sequencing was performed on T cells isolated from PBMCs. Receptor source: a human donor in good health. CDR3s include the opening cysteine and the closing phenylalanine or tryptophan. D genes are given only for firm matches. Size is stated for part of the rows, as once, few or many counts, or as a class when the clone is expanded.

TRBJ1-5	NA	TRBV27	once	CASSANNQPQHF	TGTGCCAGCAGTGCGAATAATCAGCCCCAGCATTTT
TRBJ2-3	NA	TRBV9	NA	CASSVAGYTDTQYF	TGTGCCAGCAGCGTAGCAGGGTACACAGATACGCAGTATTTT
TRBJ2-3	NA	TRBV18	NA	CASSPQSSDTQYF	TGTGCCAGCTCACCCCAGTCTTCAGATACGCAGTATTTT
TRBJ2-3	NA	TRBV6-5	NA	CASRGGNTDTQYF	TGTGCCAGCAGAGGGGGAAACACAGATACGCAGTATTTT
TRBJ2-1	TRBD2	TRBV5-1	NA	CASSFNGGEYNEQFF	TGCGCCAGCAGCTTCAACGGGGGGGAATACAATGAGCAGTTCTTC
TRBJ2-7	TRBD2	TRBV7-2	NA	CASIKDLAGALSYEQYF	TGTGCCAGCATCAAGGATTTAGCGGGAGCGCTCTCCTACGAGCAGTACTTC
TRBJ2-3	NA	TRBV14	NA	CASSYRTGVVTDTQYF	TGTGCCAGCAGCTACAGAACGGGAGTTGTTACAGATACGCAGTATTTT
TRBJ2-3	NA	TRBV7-2	NA	CASSLSTGDADTQYF	TGTGCCAGCAGCTTATCGACGGGAGATGCAGATACGCAGTATTTT
TRBJ1-2	TRBD1	TRBV19	NA	CASSIGGQGSHYGYTF	TGTGCCAGTAGTATAGGAGGACAGGGGTCGCACTATGGCTACACCTTC
TRBJ1-2	NA	TRBV27	NA	CASSLSRSQGYTF	TGTGCCAGCAGTTTGAGCCGGTCACAGGGCTACACCTTC
TRBJ2-3	NA	TRBV28	NA	CASSLLAPEGTDTQYF	TGTGCCAGCAGTCTTCTAGCGCCTGAGGGCACAGATACGCAGTATTTT
TRBJ2-5	NA	TRBV6-1	NA	CASRPDRGSQETQYF	TGTGCCAGTAGGCCTGACCGGGGTTCCCAAGAGACCCAGTACTTC
TRBJ1-4	TRBD1	TRBV2	NA	CASRSGTENEKLFF	TGTGCCAGCAGATCCGGGACAGAGAATGAAAAACTGTTTTTT
TRBJ2-7	NA	TRBV5-4	NA	CASSFQGGNYEQYF	TGTGCCAGCAGCTTCCAGGGGGGTAACTACGAGCAGTACTTC
TRBJ2-1	NA	TRBV4-2	NA	CASSQGDLSSYNEQFF	TGTGCCAGCAGCCAAGGGGACTTAAGCTCCTACAATGAGCAGTTCTTC
TRBJ1-2	TRBD1	TRBV30	once	CAWSTGGAIYGYTF	TGTGCCTGGAGTACAGGGGGCGCGATTTATGGCTACACCTTC
TRBJ2-7	NA	TRBV19	few	CASSSPFNRVTYEQYF	TGTGCCAGTAGCTCACCTTTTAACAGGGTTACCTACGAGCAGTACTTC
TRBJ1-2	NA	TRBV6-5	NA	CASSYEGSYGYTF	TGTGCCAGCAGTTATGAGGGAAGCTATGGCTACACCTTC
TRBJ1-1	NA	TRBV6-1	NA	CASSVGVNTEAFF	TGTGCCAGCAGTGTAGGGGTGAACACTGAAGCTTTCTTT
TRBJ2-7	NA	TRBV30	once	CAWSNWAHEQYF	TGTGCCTGGAGTAATTGGGCCCACGAGCAGTACTTC
TRBJ2-2	TRBD2	TRBV11-3	NA	CASSQTGEGLFGELFF	TGTGCCAGCAGCCAGACGGGGGAGGGCCTTTTCGGGGAGCTGTTTTTT
TRBJ1-1	NA	TRBV5-8	NA	CASSLWGRNTEAFF	TGTGCCAGCAGCTTGTGGGGCCGGAACACTGAAGCTTTCTTT
TRBJ2-3	TRBD1	TRBV5-1	once	CASSFRDRGTDTQYF	TGCGCCAGCAGCTTTAGAGACAGGGGGACAGATACGCAGTATTTT
TRBJ1-5	NA	TRBV4-3	NA	CASSPSGGLGNQPQHF	TGCGCCAGCAGCCCTTCAGGAGGTCTGGGAAATCAGCCCCAGCATTTT
TRBJ1-2	NA	TRBV27	NA	CASSLSLIADYTF	TGTGCCAGCAGTTTATCTTTAATAGCTGACTACACCTTC
TRBJ1-1	NA	TRBV18	NA	CASSRISGEAFF	TGTGCCAGCTCACGAATCTCAGGGGAAGCTTTCTTT
TRBJ2-5	TRBD1	TRBV6-1	NA	CATVWTGQETQYF	TGTGCCACCGTCTGGACAGGACAAGAGACCCAGTACTTC
TRBJ2-1	TRBD1	TRBV27	NA	CASIQTTGGSYNEQFF	TGTGCCAGCATTCAGACGACAGGGGGGTCCTACAATGAGCAGTTCTTC